This TCR beta chain was recovered during a study of blood T cell repertoires in COVID-19. Study background: Acute and convalescent COVID-19 specimens originated in the United States, Italy and Spain. T cells, B-cell-depleted T cells, or PBMCs supplied cDNA or gDNA.

Deletions cut 6 bases from V and 0 bases from J, with 14 bases between. The CDR3 extends over 15 amino acids. Germline V gene data show CDR1 as MNHEY and CDR2 as SVGAGI. Sequencing used immunoSEQ multiplex PCR; TCRdb keeps in-frame clones, though not all of them. Among roughly 190,000 clones listed, roughly 88% were seen once. The chain has TRBV6-5 and TRBJ1-1, with D possibly TRBD1 on 5 matching bases. Sequenced material: peripheral blood. The clonotype comes from a woman between 35 and 50 years old who had recovered from COVID-19. CDR3 coding DNA: TGTGCCAGCAGCTCCCGGGGGAAAATGAACACTGAAGCTTTCTTT. Residues: CASSSRGKMNTEAFF.